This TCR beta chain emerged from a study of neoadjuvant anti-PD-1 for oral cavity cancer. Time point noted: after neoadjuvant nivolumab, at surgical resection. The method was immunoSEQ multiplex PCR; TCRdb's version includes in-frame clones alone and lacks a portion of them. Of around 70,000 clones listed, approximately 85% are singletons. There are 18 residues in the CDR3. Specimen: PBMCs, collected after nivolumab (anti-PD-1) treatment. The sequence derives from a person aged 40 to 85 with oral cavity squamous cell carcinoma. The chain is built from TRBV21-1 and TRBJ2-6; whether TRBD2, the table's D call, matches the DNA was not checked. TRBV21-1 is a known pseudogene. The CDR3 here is CASSSEGNPSSGANVLTF. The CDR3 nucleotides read TGTGCCAGCAGCTCCGAGGGCAATCCGAGCTCTGGGGCCAACGTCCTGACTTTC.